Described below is a single T cell receptor (beta chain) sequence and its context. CDR3 length: 18 amino acids. Germline CDR1 is SQVTM and CDR2 is ANQGSEA. Unmatched junction bases numbered 14, after V lost 6 bases and J lost 1 base. TCR beta sequencing covered blood CD8+ and CD4+ T cells. Reverse transcription of about 0.5 to 1 ug RNA used random hexamers. A single record per CDR3 protein comes from TCRdb applying MiXCR to the immunoSEQ multiplex PCR reads. The table has 150,000 to 200,000 distinct CDR3 sequences, roughly nine tenths seen once. The data originate from a study of CD8 T cells in Susac syndrome.

The receptor comes from a human donor in good health. The rearrangement uses TRBV29-1 and TRBJ2-3; TRBD1 matches 12 bases. Material: CD4+ T cells from PBMCs. CDR3 protein: CSVAPGQGANPRTDTQYF. DNA of the CDR3: TGCAGCGTCGCGCCGGGACAGGGGGCTAATCCTCGCACAGATACGCAGTATTTT.